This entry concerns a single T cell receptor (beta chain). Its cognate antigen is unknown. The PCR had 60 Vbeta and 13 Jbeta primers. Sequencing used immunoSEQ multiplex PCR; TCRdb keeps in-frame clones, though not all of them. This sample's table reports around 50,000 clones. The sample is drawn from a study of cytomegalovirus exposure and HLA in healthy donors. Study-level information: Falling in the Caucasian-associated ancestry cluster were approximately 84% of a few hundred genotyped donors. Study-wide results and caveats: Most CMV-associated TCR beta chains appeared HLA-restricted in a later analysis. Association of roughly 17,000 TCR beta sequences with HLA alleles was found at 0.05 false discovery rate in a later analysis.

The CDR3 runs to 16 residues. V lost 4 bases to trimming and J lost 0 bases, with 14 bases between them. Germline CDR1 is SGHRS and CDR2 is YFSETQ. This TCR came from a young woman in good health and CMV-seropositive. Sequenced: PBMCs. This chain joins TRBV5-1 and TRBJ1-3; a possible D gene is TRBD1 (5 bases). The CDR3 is CASSLTTASSGNTIYF. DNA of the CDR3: TGCGCCAGCAGCCTAACGACAGCGAGCTCTGGAAACACCATATATTTT.